This T cell receptor beta chain is from a study of blood T cell repertoires in COVID-19. Study background: Some COVID-19 samples were acute and others convalescent; all came from the United States, Italy and Spain. Sample material is recorded as cDNA or gDNA derived from T cells, B-cell-depleted T cells, or PBMCs.

Measured with immunoSEQ multiplex PCR; TCRdb has only the in-frame clones, and not every one. The table has under 450,000 clones, around 88% seen once. V dropped 2 bases and J dropped 5 bases, with 4 bases sitting between them. The CDR3 has 12 amino acids. From germline, CDR1 is SGHDT and CDR2 YYEEEE. Sequencing was performed on peripheral blood. The sequence derives from a woman aged 60-75 years with COVID-19, enrolled during active disease. V and J are TRBV5-6 and TRBJ2-2; D gene ambiguous. In DNA, the CDR3 is TGTGCCAGCAGCTTAGAGACCGGGGAGCTGTTTTTT. Amino acids: CASSLETGELFF.